Given below is one TCR beta chain in context. This entry is derived from a study of T cells in Graves' hyperthyroidism and ophthalmopathy. RNA transcripts gave rise to amplified TCR beta CDR3 regions. The HTBI primer set drove a first-round RT-PCR of the TCR CDR3. One entry per CDR3 protein results from TCRdb running MiXCR on the multiplex PCR reads. The sample has a few hundred thousand distinct CDR3 sequences, approximately 14% seen once. The CDR3 covers 15 residues. Germline CDR1 reads DFQATT; CDR2 reads SNEGSKA (reference sequence). The ends were cut back, 7 bases at V and 1 base at J, with 18 bases in the middle.

V usage is TRBV20-1 and J usage is TRBJ2-3; TRBD2 might be the D (6 bases). Source material: blood. This TCR was sampled from a woman younger than 30 with Graves' hyperthyroidism. CDR3 nucleotides: TGCAGTGGAAGAGACTCGGGGGTGCGCACAGATACGCAGTATTTT. This translates into CSGRDSGVRTDTQYF.